This TCR beta chain was sequenced during a study of T cell responses to AZD1222 COVID-19 vaccine. Study as a whole: Recipients boosted at about 4 weeks or about 12 weeks are pooled.

General study points: No repertoire was sampled before or during the peak T cell response, only after it.

Notes on this clone: Its cognate antigen is unknown.

This CDR3 is built from 16 residues. The germline gives CDR1 MDHEN, CDR2 SYDVKM. V was pared by 6 bases and J by 4 bases, with 21 bases between. Produced via immunoSEQ multiplex PCR; TCRdb's table is partial and in-frame only. Here the sample spans 150,000 to 200,000 clones, around 93% being singletons. The input for sequencing was peripheral blood, taken on day 0 of AZD1222 vaccination. This receptor was taken from an adult in good health. The V and J genes are TRBV28 and TRBJ1-2, with D possibly TRBD1 on 6 matching bases. CDR3 residues: CASSLTPGHGGYGYTF. For the CDR3, the DNA is TGTGCCAGCAGCCTTACGCCGGGACATGGGGGCTATGGCTACACCTTC.